The 2 T cell receptor beta chains given below trace back to one sample, sequenced in a study of cytomegalovirus exposure and HLA in healthy donors. A multiplex PCR was run with 60 Vbeta primers and 13 Jbeta primers. The data were produced by immunoSEQ multiplex PCR, yet TCRdb's version contains in-frame clones alone and is incomplete. The sample includes roughly 200,000 clones, roughly 8.7% of them seen just once. Sequenced material: PBMCs. These receptors were taken from a woman under 40 in good health and CMV-seropositive.

A few counts support this clone. The chain carries TRBV11-3 and TRBJ1-1; no reliable D call. Trimming shortened V by 6 bases and J by 0 bases, and 8 bases separated the two germline ends. Germline CDR1 SGHNT, CDR2 YENEEA. The CDR3 length is 13 residues. CDR3 nucleotide sequence: TGTGCCAGCAGTATCTCAGTGAACACTGAAGCTTTCTTT. Protein: CASSISVNTEAFF.

This clone was seen more than once but under ten times. The junction differs from germline at one of its ends, possibly a read error. The sample has other DNA sequences that encode this CDR3 too. V is TRBV27 and J is TRBJ2-3; 7 nucleotides align to TRBD1. Per germline, CDR1 MNHEY and CDR2 SMNVEV (reference sequence). The CDR3 loop spans 14 amino acids. The CDR3 loop reads CASSLQGYTDTQYF. The CDR3 region has the DNA TGCGCCAGCAGTTTACAGGGGTACACAGATACGCAGTATTTT.